This entry is about one T cell receptor (beta chain). Its cognate antigen is unknown. The junction had 6 bases not matched to a gene; V was cut back by 2 bases and J by 5 bases. CDR1 is MNHEY and CDR2 is SMNVEV in the germline V gene (reference sequence). This CDR3 comprises 14 residues. The repertoire was sequenced with immunoSEQ multiplex PCR; TCRdb's copy has only in-frame clones and lacks some. Altogether about 45,000 clones are present, roughly 93% being singletons, with the ten largest covering 15% to 20%. The sample is drawn from a study of OX40 agonist ivuxolimab in advanced cancers. Study as a whole: At 0.01 to 10 mg/kg, ivuxolimab was administered intravenously to patients every 2 weeks. Overall study findings and caveats: The study found that CD8+ T cells averaged more expanded clones than CD4+.

Blood sampling was done at baseline, cycle 4 day 1, and cycle 7 day 1. The V gene is TRBV27, the J gene TRBJ2-7; 7 nucleotides align to TRBD1. Material: CD4+ or CD8+ T cells sorted from blood, obtained in a trial of the OX40 agonist ivuxolimab. This TCR was sampled from an adult with an advanced solid tumor such as melanoma, head and neck, liver or kidney cancer. The CDR3 sequence: CASSLQGVMHEQYF. For the CDR3, the DNA is TGTGCCAGCAGTTTACAGGGGGTGATGCACGAGCAGTACTTC.